The 17 T cell receptor beta chains given below trace back to one sample, sequenced in a study of identical twins (dated by TCRdb to 2016 to 2017). The library was generated by 5' RACE. TCRdb names Illumina HiSeq 2000 as the instrument used. The raw public data were reprocessed by TCRdb itself: fastp quality trimming at Q25, MiXCR clonotype calling, in-frame beta chains only. All rows with the same CDR3 protein become a single entry with the most common DNA and genes. The sample table contains 500,000 to 550,000 distinct CDR3 sequences; only one count was recorded for about 22% of them. The ten largest clonotypes hold approximately 0.48% of the sample. The same sample was also studied in work on yellow fever vaccine responses in identical twins.

Material: CD4+ T cells sorted from blood. These receptors were taken from a woman aged 18-30 years in good health.

The rearrangement joins TRBV3-1 to TRBJ2-7; TRBD2 aligns across 13 bases. V dropped 5 bases and J dropped 5; count of bases not matched to a gene: 9. The V gene's germline CDR1 is LGHDT and CDR2 YNNKEL (reference sequence). The CDR3 runs to 16 residues. CDR3 sequence: CASSKTTSGRSDEQYF. Written as DNA, the CDR3 is TGTGCCAGCAGCAAGACGACTAGCGGGAGGTCAGACGAGCAGTACTTC.

The table lists this clonotype with a few counts. The gene calls are TRBV9 and TRBJ1-6; D ambiguous. CDR1 SGDLS and CDR2 YYNGEE come from the germline V gene. The CDR3 is 15 amino acids. V lost 0 bases, J lost 9 bases, and 13 bases lay in between. Here the CDR3 reads CASSVGGMSRSPLHF. The DNA of the CDR3 is TGTGCCAGCAGCGTAGGTGGGATGAGCCGTTCACCCCTCCACTTT.

V usage is TRBV4-1 and J usage is TRBJ2-1; no definite D call. Trimming pared 3 bases from V and 10 bases from J, leaving 13 bases between. The CDR3 is made up of 13 amino acids. In germline, CDR1 is MGHRA, CDR2 YSYEKL. CDR3: CASSQWFGNEQFF. The CDR3 DNA is TGCGCCAGCAGCCAGTGGTTTGGTAACGAGCAGTTCTTC.

This clonotype was picked up a small number of times. V gene TRBV7-9 combines with J gene TRBJ2-3; D unclear. This CDR3 contains 16 residues. In germline, CDR1 is SEHNR, CDR2 FQNEAQ (reference sequence). With 5 bases removed from V and 1 base from J, the gap between germline ends came to 16 bases. Here the CDR3 DNA reads TGTGCCAGCAGCGCCGTAATCCTCCCGGGCACAGATACGCAGTATTTT. It specifies CASSAVILPGTDTQYF.

Comment on this clonotype: Because the CDR3 is missing its conserved closing phenylalanine or tryptophan, this is likely a read error. The chain combines TRBV6-5 with TRBJ2-3; 10 nucleotides line up with TRBD2. V was pared by 4 bases and J by 4 bases, with 8 bases of the junction left unmatched. The CDR3 has 16 residues. In germline, CDR1 is MNHEY, CDR2 SVGAGI. Here the CDR3 DNA reads TGTGCCAGCAGTTGGACCGGGACTAGCGCGCCAGATACGCAGTATCTT. This translates into CASSWTGTSAPDTQYL.

This clonotype was found a few times. The J gene is TRBJ2-1, the V gene TRBV7-7; TRBD2 matches 12 bases. V trimming: 0 bases; J trimming: 4 bases; junction bases outside the gene matches: 4. This CDR3 has 17 amino acids. The germline CDR1 and CDR2 sequences are SSHAT and FNYEAQ (reference sequence). This CDR3 is CASSLAGGTSGYNEQFF. In nucleotides, the CDR3 is TGTGCCAGCAGCTTAGCAGGGGGGACTAGCGGGTACAATGAGCAGTTCTTC.

This clonotype was detected a few times. The V gene is TRBV7-3, the J gene TRBJ2-1; D remains ambiguous. The CDR3 extends over 15 amino acids. Looked up from germline, CDR1 is SGHTA and CDR2 is FQGTGA. Trimming removed 5 bases from V and 2 bases from J, with 13 bases in between. CDR3 in amino acids: CASSTQGTPYNEQFF. CDR3 nucleotide sequence: TGTGCCAGCAGCACCCAAGGTACCCCCTACAATGAGCAGTTCTTC.

V gene TRBV28 combines with J gene TRBJ2-7, with TRBD2 matching 11 bases. Trimming cost V 5 bases and J 4 bases; bases outside gene matches: 7. CDR1 and CDR2 from the germline V gene are MDHEN and SYDVKM. The CDR3 is 15 amino acids. Here the CDR3 DNA reads TGTGCCAGCAGTATGACTAGCGGGGTAGGGTACGAGCAGTACGTC. Protein product: CASSMTSGVGYEQYV.

This clonotype showed up many times. The chain uses TRBV20-1 and TRBJ2-1; D is unresolved. This CDR3 comprises 12 residues. V shed 5 bases and J shed 3 bases, with 8 bases lying between them. Germline-derived CDR1 and CDR2 are DFQATT and SNEGSKA (reference sequence). The CDR3 here is CSASGLYNEQFF. The CDR3 nucleotides read TGCAGTGCTTCGGGCCTCTACAATGAGCAGTTCTTC.

The rearrangement joins TRBV7-3 to TRBJ2-1; tentatively, D is TRBD1 (7 bases). V lost 5 bases and J lost 9, with 14 bases in between. In germline, CDR1 is SGHTA, CDR2 FQGTGA. The CDR3 consists of 13 residues. The CDR3 is CASSPRQGGEQFF. The CDR3 DNA sequence: TGTGCCAGCAGCCCTCGACAGGGAGGTGAGCAGTTCTTC.

V usage is TRBV27 and J usage is TRBJ1-5; TRBD1 might be the D (6 bases). In germline, CDR1 is MNHEY, CDR2 SMNVEV (reference sequence). This CDR3 region has 14 residues. Trimming shortened V by 5 bases and J by 3 bases, and 11 bases separated the two germline ends. The CDR3 nucleotides are TGTGCCAGCAGTATAGGGGGGACCAATCAGCCCCAGCATTTT. It specifies CASSIGGTNQPQHF.

V is TRBV2 and J is TRBJ1-2; D gene unclear. Germline loops: CDR1 SNHLY, CDR2 FYNNEI. CDR3 length: 12 amino acids. The ends were cut back, 11 bases at V and 6 bases at J, with 16 bases in the middle. The CDR3 DNA reads as TGTGCCGGGCGGAGGGAGGTGGATGGCTACACCTTC. This sequence encodes CAGRREVDGYTF.

V is TRBV21-1 and J is TRBJ2-7; the D call in the table, TRBD1, was not verified against the DNA. TRBV21-1 is a pseudogene. This CDR3 has 13 amino acids. The CDR3 region is CAAKGGKNYEQYF. The CDR3 DNA sequence: TGTGCCGCAAAAGGGGGGAAAAACTACGAGCAGTACTTC.

This clonotype was seen only a few times. The genes are TRBV12-3 or TRBV12-4 and TRBJ2-5; D may be TRBD1 (6 bases). This CDR3 has 13 residues. The V and J ends lost 7 bases and 3 bases respectively, with 12 bases between them. The CDR3 sequence: CASTQRGKETQYF. The CDR3 coding sequence is TGTGCCAGCACCCAGAGGGGGAAAGAGACCCAGTACTTC.

The gene calls are TRBV10-3 and TRBJ1-2, with D uncertain. The germline CDR1 and CDR2 sequences are ENHRY and SYGVKD. The CDR3 loop spans 14 amino acids. V was cut by 7 bases and J by 3 bases, with 15 bases left in between. The CDR3 sequence: CAITPDGRYYGYTF. CDR3 coding DNA: TGTGCCATCACCCCGGACGGGCGATACTATGGCTACACCTTC.

The chain joins TRBV5-1 to TRBJ1-5, with TRBD1 identical over 8 bases. The CDR3 loop spans 15 amino acids. After removal of 4 bases from V and 2 bases from J, the junction contained 5 bases not matched to a gene. CDR1 SGHRS and CDR2 YFSETQ come from the germline V gene. For the CDR3, the DNA is TGCGCCAGCAGCATAGGGACAGGAGGCAATCAGCCCCAGCATTTT. This gives the protein CASSIGTGGNQPQHF.

This clonotype was observed many times. The chain couples TRBV6-5 to TRBJ1-1; a possible D gene is TRBD1 (5 bases). The CDR3 is 15 amino acids. Trimming removed 5 bases at V and 0 bases at J, with 13 bases between. Germline CDR1 MNHEY, CDR2 SVGAGI. CDR3 sequence (DNA): TGTGCCAGCAGTCAGGGTTTGAGAGTGAACACTGAAGCTTTCTTT. Translation gives CASSQGLRVNTEAFF.